This note documents a single TCR beta chain sequence. This entry belongs to a study of blood T cell repertoires in COVID-19. The authors' processing: By means of reference gene primer amplification, nucleated cell counts were estimated. The method was immunoSEQ multiplex PCR; TCRdb's version includes in-frame clones alone and lacks a portion of them. V and J calls and clone size come straight from that table; D and trimming were deduced from the DNA. The repertoire holds 70,000 to 90,000 clones, 70% to 90% seen once, with around a sixth in the top ten. Trimming took 0 bases from V and 4 from J, leaving 16 bases between them. This CDR3 is 16 amino acids long. In germline, CDR1 is MGHRA, CDR2 YSYEKL.

The gene calls are TRBV4-1 and TRBJ2-7; D not certain. The material sequenced was peripheral blood. This receptor was taken from a woman over 75 with acute or convalescent COVID-19. The CDR3, as DNA: TGCGCCAGCAGCCAAGAAGACGGCCTGAGGTCGTACGAGCAGTACTTC. Residues: CASSQEDGLRSYEQYF.